The 8 T cell receptor beta chains below come from one sample, sequenced in a study of T cells in women clearing cervical HPV infection. Clones were read by immunoSEQ multiplex PCR, and TCRdb kept only the in-frame ones, dropping some. This table holds 25,000 to 30,000 clones. Sequencing input: blood buffy coat. All receptors come from a woman between 18 and 69 years old with a cervical HPV16 infection that either progressed to CIN3+ or cleared (not recorded which).

As for this clone: The read comes to an end 3 residues before the CDR3 does, leaving the germline J gene to fill in the end. The V and J genes are TRBV3-1 (or the pseudogene TRBV3-2) and TRBJ2-1; D remains unclear. V lost 3 bases and J 6 bases, leaving 15 bases between the germline ends. This CDR3 is built from 15 residues. The germline gives CDR1 LGHDT, CDR2 YNNKEL (reference sequence). CDR3 protein: CASSHPPPLFNEQFF. The sequenced part of the CDR3 DNA is TGTGCCAGCAGCCATCCCCCTCCCCTGTTCAATGAG.

A note on this clone: The read ends 3 residues early relative to the CDR3; the germline J gene fills the gap. The V and J genes are TRBV28 and TRBJ1-1; D gene uncertain. The CDR3 is made up of 11 amino acids. V lost 8 bases to trimming and J lost 2 bases, with 6 bases between them. Germline V gene data show CDR1 as MDHEN and CDR2 as SYDVKM. CDR3 sequence reads: CASYRNTEAFF. The covered CDR3 bases are TGTGCCAGCTACAGAAACACTGAA.

On this clone: The read gets to within 3 residues of the CDR3 end, and the germline J gene fills in the rest. The V gene is TRBV30, the J gene TRBJ1-1, with D maybe TRBD1 (6 bases). The CDR3 is 13 residues long. Germline V CDR1 and CDR2: GTSNPN, SVGIG (reference sequence). The chain's CDR3 is CACQAGGLETAFF. Partial CDR3 DNA: TGTGCCTGTCAAGCGGGGGGGCTGGAGACA.

Comments on this clone: The sequence runs out 3 residues before the end of the CDR3; the remainder is reconstructed from the germline J gene. The genes are TRBV30 and TRBJ2-1; no clear D. Germline V lookup: CDR1 GTSNPN, CDR2 SVGIG (reference sequence). The CDR3 sequence is 11 residues long. Trimming removed 5 bases from V and 3 bases from J, with 5 bases in between. The CDR3 DNA, read in part, is TGTGCCTGGGACATCTACAATGAG. Residues: CAWDIYNE. The full-length CDR3 reads as CAWDIYNEQFF.

Points on this clone: With the read ending 3 residues before the CDR3 end, the germline J gene is used to fill in that end. The rearrangement links TRBV7-2 to TRBJ1-1, with 9 bases lining up with TRBD1. This CDR3 has 15 residues. CDR1 is SGHTA and CDR2 is FQGNSA in the germline V gene. V dropped 5 bases and J dropped 3; count of bases not matched to a gene: 7. The CDR3 sequence: CASSPGQGIDTEAFF. Partial CDR3 DNA: TGTGCCAGCAGCCCGGGACAGGGAATAGACACTGAA.

About this clone: The CDR3 goes on 3 residues after the read ends, and that part is filled in from the germline J gene. V usage is TRBV7-2 and J usage is TRBJ1-2; D might be TRBD1 (6 bases). The CDR3 totals 16 residues. CDR1 and CDR2 from the germline V gene are SGHTA and FQGNSA. V dropped 0 bases and J dropped 6 bases, with 17 bases sitting between them. The CDR3 loop reads CASSLAGSQGLNGYTF. Incomplete CDR3 DNA: TGTGCCAGCAGCTTAGCGGGGTCTCAGGGGCTCAATGGC.

A word on this clone: The read finishes 3 residues shy of the CDR3 end, and the germline J gene is used to complete it. V is TRBV4-1 and J is TRBJ2-3; the D is unclear. V was cut by 0 bases and J by 0 bases, with 4 bases left in between. The CDR3 is 14 residues long. The germline V gene encodes CDR1 MGHRA and CDR2 YSYEKL. The CDR3 protein is CASSQDLSTDTQYF. The covered CDR3 bases are TGCGCCAGCAGCCAAGATCTCAGCACAGATACG.

Points on this clone: The observed sequence ends 3 residues before the CDR3 terminus, with the missing tail filled in from the germline J gene. This chain uses TRBV6-2 or TRBV6-3 with TRBJ1-3; D unresolved. The germline gives CDR1 MNHEY, CDR2 SVGEGT. Deletions cut 6 bases from V and 0 bases from J, with 12 bases between. The CDR3 covers 15 residues. The CDR3 here is CASRFRRSSGNTIYF. The covered CDR3 bases are TGTGCCAGCAGATTCAGGAGGAGCTCTGGAAACACC.